These 22 T cell receptor beta chains originate from one sample sequenced in a study of cytomegalovirus exposure and HLA in healthy donors. PCR employed 60 Vbeta and 13 Jbeta primers. Some clones are missing from TCRdb's copy, which holds only in-frame ones; the method was immunoSEQ multiplex PCR. This sample carries under 150,000 clones, just over 70% of them seen once, and the ten largest clones take 2% to 3%. Input material: PBMCs. These receptors all come from a woman aged 55-70 years in good health and CMV-seropositive.

Only one count was recorded for this clone. J is TRBJ2-3 and V is TRBV6-1, with D tentatively TRBD2 (6 bases). The CDR3 runs to 15 residues. Between the trimmed V and J ends, which lost 9 bases and 0 bases, there was a span of 16 bases. The V gene's germline CDR1 is MNHNS and CDR2 SASEGT. The DNA of the CDR3 is TGTGCCAGTTCCGGTGGAGGGCTAAGCACAGATACGCAGTATTTT. This sequence encodes CASSGGGLSTDTQYF.

This clone was seen only once. The chain couples TRBV12-5 to TRBJ2-1; D is possibly TRBD1 (5 bases). Germline CDR1 is LGHNT and CDR2 is FRNRAP. This CDR3 has 15 amino acids. V lost 2 bases and J lost 0, with 8 bases in between. CDR3 protein: CASGLRQFSYNEQFF. As DNA, the CDR3 is TGTGCTAGTGGTTTGCGACAGTTCTCCTACAATGAGCAGTTCTTC.

The chain has TRBV6-5 and TRBJ2-2; 10 positions agree with TRBD2. CDR1 is MNHEY and CDR2 is SVGAGI in the germline V gene. The CDR3 totals 15 residues. The V segment lost 8 bases and the J segment 4 bases; nucleotides outside the gene matches: 7. DNA of the CDR3: TGTGCCAGCTTGGGAGCGGGGGGGGCCACCGGGGAGCTGTTTTTT. Translation: CASLGAGGATGELFF.

This clone was found once. The CDR3 nucleotides are TGTGCCAGCAGCCTAGACGGGAGGCTTGGCACTGAAGCTTTCTTT. Translating it yields CASSLDGRLGTEAFF. The chain links TRBV6-6 to TRBJ1-1, with D unresolved. CDR1 MNHNY and CDR2 SVGAGI come from the germline V gene (reference sequence). The V gene lost 6 bases and the J gene lost 4 bases, with 18 bases spanning the gap. The CDR3 runs 15 residues.

The chain has TRBV27 and TRBJ1-5; a weak D match, TRBD1 (5 bases). Per the germline V gene, CDR1 is MNHEY and CDR2 is SMNVEV (reference sequence). Trimming pared 0 bases from V and 2 bases from J, leaving 14 bases between. This CDR3 spans 17 amino acids. The CDR3 sequence is CASSLSGIQGRNQPQHF. The CDR3 nucleotides are TGTGCCAGCAGTTTATCTGGGATCCAGGGTCGCAATCAGCCCCAGCATTTT.

This chain joins TRBV7-8 and TRBJ1-6; TRBD1 is a possible D gene (6 bases). The CDR3 is 15 residues long. V was shortened by 5 bases and J by 7 bases, with 15 bases between the two germline ends. Germline V lookup: CDR1 SGHVS, CDR2 FQNEAQ. This chain's CDR3 is CASSRTRGENSPLHF. The CDR3 DNA is TGTGCCAGCAGCCGAACCAGGGGAGAGAATTCACCCCTCCACTTT.

CDR3 sequence (DNA): TGTGCCAGTGAATTTTCGGGACAGGGGGCTAACGCTTTCTTT. It yields the protein CASEFSGQGANAFF. This chain joins TRBV19 and TRBJ1-1; 12 bases align to TRBD1. The V gene's germline CDR1 is LNHDA and CDR2 SQIVND (reference sequence). This CDR3 has 14 residues. V shed 8 bases, J shed 11 bases, and the junction held 12 bases outside the gene matches.

The table lists this clone with a count of one. The rearrangement uses TRBV4-1 and TRBJ2-3, with TRBD2 matching 8 bases. Germline V gene data show CDR1 as MGHRA and CDR2 as YSYEKL. This CDR3 is 14 amino acids long. After removal of 1 base from V and 4 bases from J, the junction contained 1 base not matched to a gene. The CDR3 region has the DNA TGCGCCAGCAGCCAAGGAGCGGGGGCAGATACGCAGTATTTT. It yields the protein CASSQGAGADTQYF.

The chain links TRBV5-1 to TRBJ2-7; unclear D gene. The V and J ends lost 3 bases and 1 base respectively, with 11 bases between them. Germline CDR1 reads SGHRS; CDR2 reads YFSETQ. CDR3 size: 14 residues. The CDR3 sequence is CASSSNPGSYEQYF. The CDR3 DNA reads TGCGCCAGCAGCTCCAATCCGGGTTCCTACGAGCAGTACTTC. The full variable domain, completed using reference TRBV5-1 and TRBJ2-7, is KAGVTQTPRYLIKTRGQQVTLSCSPISGHRSVSWYQQTPGQGLQFLFEYFSETQRNKGNFPGRFSGRQFSNSRSEMNVSTLELGDSALYLCASSSNPGSYEQYFGPGTRLTVT.

This chain links TRBV6-1 with TRBJ2-7; TRBD1 might be the D (5 bases). Germline CDR1 is MNHNS and CDR2 is SASEGT. V dropped 2 bases and J dropped 6 bases, with 8 bases sitting between them. The CDR3 contains 12 residues. CDR3 sequence (DNA): TGTGCCAGCAGTGAACAGGGTCGCGAGCAGTACTTC. Protein sequence: CASSEQGREQYF.

J is TRBJ1-2 and V is TRBV15; weak D call: TRBD1 (5 bases). The CDR3 has 15 residues. Per germline, CDR1 LNHNV and CDR2 YYDKDF (reference sequence). V lost 3 bases and J lost 2, with 13 bases in between. This CDR3 is CATSRGTGGNYGYTF. CDR3 in DNA: TGTGCCACCAGCAGGGGAACTGGGGGGAACTATGGCTACACCTTC.

CDR3 DNA sequence: TGTGCCAGCAGCCGAGAAGACTCAGCGGGGGTTTACGAGCAGTACTTC. Translated, it gives CASSREDSAGVYEQYF. The V and J genes are TRBV4-2 and TRBJ2-5; 8 bases fit TRBD2. Near its end, the DNA agrees better with TRBJ2-7, so the J call may be wrong. The CDR3 runs to 16 residues. CDR1 and CDR2 from the germline V gene are LGHNA and YNFKEQ.

The chain joins TRBV18 to TRBJ1-5; 7 nucleotides line up with TRBD1. Germline CDR1 and CDR2: KGHSH and LQKENI. J was trimmed by 4 bases and V by 2 bases; bases with no gene match: 5. CDR3 length: 15 residues. CDR3 sequence: CASSPAGTENQPQHF. The CDR3 nucleotides are TGTGCCAGCTCACCAGCCGGGACAGAAAATCAGCCCCAGCATTTT.

This clone was observed once. V usage is TRBV5-6 and J usage is TRBJ2-5; no clear D gene. V was clipped by 4 bases and J by 5 bases, with 9 bases between them. The CDR3 is made up of 12 amino acids. The germline gives CDR1 SGHDT, CDR2 YYEEEE. CDR3 sequence: CASSLRRETQYF. DNA for the CDR3: TGTGCCAGCAGCCTCCGTCGTGAGACCCAGTACTTC.

This clone is a singleton in its sample. The CDR3 reads CASSKVRGYSNQPQHF. In DNA form, the CDR3 reads TGTGCCAGCAGCAAAGTCAGGGGATATAGCAATCAGCCCCAGCATTTT. V is TRBV21-1 and J is TRBJ1-5; TRBD1, the D gene given by the table, was not confirmed from the DNA. TRBV21-1 represents a pseudogene. The CDR3 extends over 16 amino acids.

With regard to this clone: Within the sample, other DNA sequences also encode this same CDR3. The chain uses TRBV19 and TRBJ1-1; D possibly corresponds to TRBD1 (5 bases). CDR3 length: 13 residues. The germline gives CDR1 LNHDA, CDR2 SQIVND (reference sequence). The ends were cut back, 3 bases at V and 5 bases at J, with 10 bases in the middle. The CDR3 region has the DNA TGTGCCAGTAGTATGCAGGGTGGGACTGAAGCTTTCTTT. Translated, it gives CASSMQGGTEAFF.

The chain combines TRBV10-3 with TRBJ2-5, with D maybe TRBD2 (5 bases). There are 13 residues in the CDR3. Germline V gene lookup returns CDR1 ENHRY and CDR2 SYGVKD. The ends were cut back, 6 bases at V and 5 bases at J, with 13 bases in the middle. CDR3 amino acids: CAIRSLRRETQYF. In nucleotides, the CDR3 is TGTGCCATCAGATCACTTCGGAGGGAGACCCAGTACTTC.

This clone has only one observation. J is TRBJ1-2 and V is TRBV29-1; TRBD1 matches 8 bases. V was clipped by 5 bases and J by 2 bases; unmatched bases: 1. The CDR3 has 12 amino acids. The V gene's germline CDR1 is SQVTM and CDR2 ANQGSEA. CDR3 residues: CSVRDRNYGYTF. CDR3 nucleotide sequence: TGCAGCGTTCGGGACAGGAACTATGGCTACACCTTC.

The V gene is TRBV19, the J gene TRBJ1-5; D might be TRBD1 (5 bases). The CDR3 sequence is 12 residues long. V dropped 11 bases and J dropped 6 bases, with 14 bases sitting between them. In germline, CDR1 is LNHDA, CDR2 SQIVND (reference sequence). The CDR3 loop reads CASSGRGQPQHF. The CDR3 DNA sequence: TGTGCCTCCTCCGGGAGGGGTCAGCCCCAGCATTTT.

The chain carries TRBV5-4 and TRBJ2-7; D is undetermined. The CDR3 is 12 amino acids. Between the trimmed V and J ends, which lost 4 bases and 3 bases, there was a span of 8 bases. Germline V CDR1 and CDR2: SGHNT, YYREEE (reference sequence). The CDR3 bases are TGTGCCAGCAGCACAAACAGCTACGAGCAGTACTTC. It codes for CASSTNSYEQYF.

The chain combines TRBV6-1 with TRBJ2-5; D gene uncertain. The V end was cut by 3 bases, the J end by 11 bases, with 16 bases between. The CDR3 is 13 residues long. The V gene's germline CDR1 is MNHNS and CDR2 SASEGT. The CDR3 nucleotides read TGTGCCAGCAGTGACCCTTCACGGGTGTTGCAGTACTTC. This codes for CASSDPSRVLQYF.

As for this clone: An end of the junction differs from the germline gene, which may be a read error. CDR3: CASSRDTEETRYF. CDR3 bases: TGTGCCAGCAGCCGGGACACCGAAGAGACCCGGTACTTC. The rearrangement joins TRBV6-5 to TRBJ2-5, with D possibly being TRBD1 (6 bases). The CDR3 spans 13 residues. Germline CDR1 MNHEY, CDR2 SVGAGI.